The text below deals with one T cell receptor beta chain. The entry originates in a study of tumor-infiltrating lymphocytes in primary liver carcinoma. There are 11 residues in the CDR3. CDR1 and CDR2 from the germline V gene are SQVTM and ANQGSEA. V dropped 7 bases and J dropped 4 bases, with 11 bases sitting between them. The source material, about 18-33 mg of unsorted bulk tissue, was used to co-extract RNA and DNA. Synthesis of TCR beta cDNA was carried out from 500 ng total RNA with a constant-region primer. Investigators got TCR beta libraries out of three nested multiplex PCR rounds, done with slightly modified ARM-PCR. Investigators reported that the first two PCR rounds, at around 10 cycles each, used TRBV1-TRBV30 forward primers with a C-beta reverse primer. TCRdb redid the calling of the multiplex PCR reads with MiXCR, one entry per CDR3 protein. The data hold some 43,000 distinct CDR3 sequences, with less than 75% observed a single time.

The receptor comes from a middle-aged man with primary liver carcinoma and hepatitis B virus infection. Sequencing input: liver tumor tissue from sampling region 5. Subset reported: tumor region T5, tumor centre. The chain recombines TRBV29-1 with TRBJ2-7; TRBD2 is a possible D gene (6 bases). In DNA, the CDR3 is TGCAGCGGGAGGGCTGCATACGAGCAGTACTTC. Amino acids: CSGRAAYEQYF.